The sequence of this T cell receptor (beta chain) was determined in a study of blood T cell repertoires in COVID-19. Method: immunoSEQ multiplex PCR; TCRdb's copy keeps in-frame clones and lacks some. The sample records 100,000 to 150,000 clones, about four fifths being singletons. The germline CDR1 and CDR2 sequences are LGHNT and FRNRAP. This CDR3 has 13 residues. V was clipped by 5 bases and J by 4 bases, with 9 bases between them. The specimen sequenced was peripheral blood. This chain joins TRBV12-5 and TRBJ2-1; possibly TRBD2 for D (6 bases). The source is a man in his forties with active or convalescent COVID-19. The CDR3 here is CASGGTEYNEQFF. Here the CDR3 DNA reads TGTGCTAGTGGTGGGACTGAATACAATGAGCAGTTCTTC.